The 25 T cell receptor beta chains below were found in one sample sequenced in a study of cytomegalovirus exposure and HLA in healthy donors. Only in-frame clones appear in the TCRdb table, and some are missing; sequencing was by immunoSEQ multiplex PCR. This table holds about 82,000 clones, more than 85% found once. The material sequenced was PBMCs. These receptors were obtained from a young man in good health and CMV-seronegative.

This chain joins TRBV7-6 and TRBJ2-5, with D possibly being TRBD1 (6 bases). The CDR3 length is 13 residues. CDR1 is SGHVS and CDR2 is FNYEAQ in the germline V gene. Trimming took 4 bases from V and 5 from J, leaving 11 bases between them. This CDR3 is CASSSDRTETQYF. CDR3 DNA: TGTGCCAGCAGCTCGGACAGAACGGAGACCCAGTACTTC. Together with reference TRBV7-6 and TRBJ2-5, the CDR3 gives the full variable domain: GAGVSQSPRYKVTKRGQDVALRCDPISGHVSLYWYRQALGQGPEFLTYFNYEAQQDKSGLPNDRFSAERPEGSISTLTIQRTEQRDSAMYRCASSSDRTETQYFGPGTRLLVL.

The J gene is TRBJ2-7, the V gene TRBV29-1, with no clear D. Germline loops: CDR1 SQVTM, CDR2 ANQGSEA. This CDR3 comprises 14 residues. The V end was cut by 1 base, the J end by 6 bases, with 16 bases between. This CDR3 is CSVEVFSGPGEQYF. The DNA of the CDR3 is TGCAGCGTTGAAGTTTTTTCAGGTCCCGGCGAGCAGTACTTC.

The V and J genes are TRBV18 and TRBJ2-1; D is unresolved. Trimming pared 2 bases from V and 7 bases from J, leaving 18 bases between. The CDR3 is made up of 16 amino acids. Germline V gene lookup returns CDR1 KGHSH and CDR2 LQKENI. Here the CDR3 DNA reads TGTGCCAGCTCACCAGCGAGAACCCCATCACCGAATGAGCAGTTCTTC. It specifies CASSPARTPSPNEQFF.

The chain recombines TRBV19 with TRBJ2-3; 7 bases line up with TRBD1. There are 14 residues in the CDR3. The germline V gene has CDR1 LNHDA and CDR2 SQIVND (reference sequence). The trim removed 10 bases at V and 6 bases at J, leaving 13 bases unmatched. The CDR3 here is CAISQGVDADTQYF. In DNA, the CDR3 is TGTGCCATTAGCCAGGGGGTTGATGCGGATACGCAGTATTTT.

The J gene is TRBJ1-2, the V gene TRBV11-2; TRBD1 matches at 7 bases. V lost 2 bases and J lost 4; bases outside the gene matches: 7. From germline, CDR1 is SGHAT and CDR2 FQNNGV. This CDR3 has 15 amino acids. CDR3 protein: CASSLTPTGSYGYTF. CDR3 nucleotide sequence: TGTGCCAGCAGCTTAACCCCGACAGGGTCCTATGGCTACACCTTC.

This chain connects TRBV4-3 to TRBJ1-4; TRBD1 agrees at 8 bases. With V trimmed by 0 bases and J by 7 bases, 7 bases remained unmatched. CDR3 length: 16 residues. Germline lookup yields CDR1 LGHNA and CDR2 YSLEER. The CDR3 bases are TGCGCCAGCAGCCAAGATTTAACAGGGGGAGGTGAAAAACTGTTTTTT. It is translated as CASSQDLTGGGEKLFF.

The chain has TRBV6-5 and TRBJ2-7; 9 bases fit TRBD2. This CDR3 comprises 15 residues. V trimming: 0 bases; J trimming: 2 bases; junction bases outside the gene matches: 2. CDR1 and CDR2 (germline): MNHEY, SVGAGI. The CDR3 nucleotides read TGTGCCAGCAGTTACTCGGCGGGAGGGCCCTACGAGCAGTACTTC. Protein sequence: CASSYSAGGPYEQYF.

The rearrangement uses TRBV9 and TRBJ2-5, with D maybe TRBD1 (6 bases). There are 17 residues in the CDR3. Looked up from germline, CDR1 is SGDLS and CDR2 is YYNGEE. V was trimmed by 0 bases and J by 1 base, leaving 16 bases between them. CDR3 protein: CASSVATRGTVQETQYF. The CDR3 DNA reads as TGTGCCAGCAGCGTAGCTACGAGGGGGACCGTCCAAGAGACCCAGTACTTC.

J is TRBJ2-3 and V is TRBV7-2; D remains ambiguous. V lost 5 bases to trimming and J lost 1 base, with 7 bases between them. Germline V gene data show CDR1 as SGHTA and CDR2 as FQGNSA. The CDR3 runs to 13 residues. CDR3 protein: CASSRLGTDTQYF. For the CDR3, the DNA is TGTGCCAGCAGCCGACTTGGCACAGATACGCAGTATTTT.

Here the CDR3 reads CASSDRTGSNQPQHF. The CDR3 DNA follows: TGTGCCAGCAGCGACAGGACAGGTAGCAATCAGCCCCAGCATTTT. This chain links TRBV5-6 with TRBJ1-5; 7 bases align to TRBD1. The CDR3 is made up of 15 amino acids. V lost 4 bases and J lost 0; bases outside the gene matches: 4. The germline gives CDR1 SGHDT, CDR2 YYEEEE.

The chain carries TRBV6-5 and TRBJ2-1; 8 nucleotides align to TRBD1. V was pared by 3 bases and J by 4 bases, with 2 bases of the junction left unmatched. Germline V gene sequence: CDR1 MNHEY, CDR2 SVGAGI. The length of the CDR3 is 14 residues. The CDR3 spells CASSYDRGYNEQFF. CDR3 sequence (DNA): TGTGCCAGCAGTTATGACAGGGGATACAATGAGCAGTTCTTC.

The V gene is TRBV7-8, the J gene TRBJ2-1; 13 positions match TRBD2. Germline CDR1 and CDR2: SGHVS and FQNEAQ. The V gene end was trimmed by 5 bases and the J gene end by 0 bases; junction bases not matched to a gene: 16. The CDR3 covers 21 residues. The CDR3 region is CASSRRPGTSGAYISYNEQFF. The CDR3 DNA sequence: TGTGCCAGCAGCCGCAGGCCCGGGACTAGCGGGGCGTATATCTCCTACAATGAGCAGTTCTTC.

The genes are TRBV6-5 and TRBJ2-5; 7 bases are a match to TRBD1. Looked up from germline, CDR1 is MNHEY and CDR2 is SVGAGI. The junction had 6 bases not matched to a gene; V was cut back by 5 bases and J by 0 bases. The CDR3 length is 15 residues. The CDR3 is CASSGGQPYQETQYF. The CDR3 region has the DNA TGTGCCAGCAGTGGGGGACAGCCTTACCAAGAGACCCAGTACTTC.

The chain combines TRBV5-6 with TRBJ2-5; D ambiguous. Deletions cut 1 base from V and 5 bases from J, with 6 bases between. Looked up from germline, CDR1 is SGHDT and CDR2 is YYEEEE. The CDR3 has 12 residues. The CDR3 protein is CASSLIQETQYF. In nucleotides, the CDR3 is TGTGCCAGCAGCTTGATACAGGAGACCCAGTACTTC.

The chain recombines TRBV5-1 with TRBJ2-7; tentative D call: TRBD2 (6 bases). The V end lost 1 base, the J end lost 6 bases, and 17 bases lay between the germline ends. CDR1 is SGHRS and CDR2 is YFSETQ in the germline V gene. The CDR3 contains 15 residues. The CDR3 nucleotides are TGCGCCAGCAGCTTGTCCCCGGGAGAAGTGGGCGAGCAGTACTTC. Translated, it gives CASSLSPGEVGEQYF.

The gene calls are TRBV7-9 and TRBJ2-4; D not resolved. Trimming shortened V by 1 base and J by 7 bases, and 8 bases separated the two germline ends. Per the germline V gene, CDR1 is SEHNR and CDR2 is FQNEAQ (reference sequence). The CDR3 loop spans 13 amino acids. Here the CDR3 reads CASSLGMANIQYF. CDR3 nucleotide sequence: TGTGCCAGCAGCTTAGGAATGGCCAACATTCAGTACTTC.

The chain employs TRBV19 and TRBJ2-7, with TRBD1 matching over 10 bases. Germline V CDR1 and CDR2: LNHDA, SQIVND (reference sequence). The CDR3 extends over 14 amino acids. After removal of 6 bases from V and 2 bases from J, the junction contained 4 bases not matched to a gene. The CDR3 is CASSRDRGPYEQYF. The CDR3 nucleotides are TGTGCCAGTAGCCGTGACAGGGGGCCCTACGAGCAGTACTTC.

The gene calls are TRBV7-9 and TRBJ2-5; 8 nucleotides line up with TRBD1. The CDR3 totals 14 residues. CDR1 SEHNR and CDR2 FQNEAQ come from the germline V gene (reference sequence). J was trimmed by 5 bases and V by 5 bases; bases with no gene match: 7. The DNA of the CDR3 is TGTGCCAGCAGCCGCGACAGGGGCTGGGAGACCCAGTACTTC. Translated: CASSRDRGWETQYF.

The V and J genes are TRBV27 and TRBJ1-1; D unclear. Germline-derived CDR1 and CDR2 are MNHEY and SMNVEV (reference sequence). V lost 3 bases and J lost 1, with 15 bases in between. CDR3 length: 16 amino acids. CDR3 loop: CASSFTPPGRNTEAFF. The CDR3 bases are TGTGCCAGCAGTTTTACCCCCCCGGGAAGGAACACTGAAGCTTTCTTT.

The chain recombines TRBV7-6 with TRBJ1-1; D perhaps matches TRBD1 (5 bases). The CDR3 consists of 14 residues. The V gene's germline CDR1 is SGHVS and CDR2 FNYEAQ. V was cut by 4 bases and J by 4 bases, with 13 bases left in between. Here the CDR3 reads CASSSYNGGTEAFF. CDR3 DNA: TGTGCCAGCAGCTCTTACAACGGGGGCACTGAAGCTTTCTTT.

This clone has only one observation. The V gene is TRBV6-1, the J gene TRBJ1-5; D ambiguous. The CDR3 spans 15 residues. Germline values: CDR1 MNHNS, CDR2 SASEGT. Trimming removed 5 bases from V and 5 bases from J, with 16 bases in between. The CDR3 coding sequence is TGTGCCAGCAGTACGCCGGGGAGTAGAGATCAGCCCCAGCATTTT. Its translation is CASSTPGSRDQPQHF.

This clone was seen a single time. The chain links TRBV6-5 to TRBJ1-1, with a tentative D call TRBD1 (5 bases). The V and J ends lost 6 bases and 6 bases respectively, with 17 bases between them. Germline CDR1 and CDR2: MNHEY and SVGAGI. This CDR3 is built from 14 residues. The CDR3 bases are TGTGCCAGCAGCTCCGGCGGGGGAATGGCTGAAGCTTTCTTT. Translation gives CASSSGGGMAEAFF.

The chain carries TRBV5-1 and TRBJ1-4; no clear D. Germline values: CDR1 SGHRS, CDR2 YFSETQ. The CDR3 contains 12 residues. The V end lost 5 bases, the J end lost 8 bases, and 10 bases lay between the germline ends. CDR3 sequence reads: CASRSGSEKLFF. For the CDR3, the DNA is TGCGCCAGCAGGTCGGGGTCGGAAAAACTGTTTTTT. Drawing the rest from reference TRBV5-1 and TRBJ1-4, the complete variable domain is KAGVTQTPRYLIKTRGQQVTLSCSPISGHRSVSWYQQTPGQGLQFLFEYFSETQRNKGNFPGRFSGRQFSNSRSEMNVSTLELGDSALYLCASRSGSEKLFFGSGTQLSVL.

The chain has TRBV5-1 and TRBJ2-7, with a tentative D call TRBD2 (6 bases). CDR3 length: 14 amino acids. Germline loops: CDR1 SGHRS, CDR2 YFSETQ. V shed 4 bases and J shed 3 bases, with 14 bases lying between them. CDR3 sequence: CASSAGPQDYEQYF. Written as DNA, the CDR3 is TGCGCCAGCAGCGCGGGACCCCAGGACTACGAGCAGTACTTC.

This clone was found once. In DNA form, the CDR3 reads TGTGCCAGCAGTGTACAGGGGAGGAACGATCAGCCCCAGCATTTT. Translation gives CASSVQGRNDQPQHF. V and J are TRBV6-5 and TRBJ1-5, with 7 bases that match TRBD1. The CDR3 has 15 amino acids. V gave up 5 bases and J gave up 5 bases; unmatched junction bases: 9. The germline V gene has CDR1 MNHEY and CDR2 SVGAGI.